This entry lists 7 T cell receptor beta chains sequenced from one sample in a study of Ad26.COV2.S vaccination and SARS-CoV-2 variants. The treatment was: about 20 received Ad26.COV2.S at low or high dose, single or two shots; 5 received placebo; per-sample allocation not given. Specimen acquisition occurred on day 63 following the initial vaccine or placebo injection. Some clones are missing from TCRdb's copy, which holds only in-frame ones; the method was immunoSEQ multiplex PCR. The sample has about 350,000 clones, less than 90% seen once. Source: peripheral blood, taken in a trial of Ad26.COV2.S vaccine versus placebo. The receptors come from a person between 18 and 59 years old who received the Ad26.COV2.S COVID-19 vaccine or a placebo.

The CDR3 DNA reads TGCGCCAGCAGCCAAGTATTAAGGACAGGTCTGTACTTC. It codes for CASSQVLRTGLYF. The chain couples TRBV4-1 to TRBJ2-7, with 7 bases lining up with TRBD1. With V trimmed by 1 base and J by 12 bases, 9 bases remained unmatched. Germline CDR1 reads MGHRA; CDR2 reads YSYEKL. The CDR3 covers 13 residues.

The V and J genes are TRBV6-5 and TRBJ1-5, with 10 bases matching TRBD1. Germline values: CDR1 MNHEY, CDR2 SVGAGI. The V and J ends lost 9 bases and 9 bases, in that order; junction bases with no gene match: 11. CDR3 size: 14 residues. The CDR3 reads CASGRTGGYPPQHF. CDR3 sequence (DNA): TGTGCCAGTGGAAGGACAGGGGGTTATCCGCCCCAGCATTTT.

The V call is TRBV11-2, the J call TRBJ2-1, with TRBD2 matching 13 bases. The length of the CDR3 is 18 residues. From germline, CDR1 is SGHAT and CDR2 FQNNGV. J gave up 3 bases and V 1 base, and 6 bases lay outside the gene matches. The CDR3 here is CASSLGLAGGGGYNEQFF. CDR3 DNA: TGTGCCAGCAGCTTAGGACTAGCGGGGGGAGGGGGCTACAATGAGCAGTTCTTC.

V usage is TRBV4-3 and J usage is TRBJ2-6; D call uncertain. V lost 4 bases and J lost 3, with 28 bases in between. The CDR3 has 21 residues. In germline, CDR1 is LGHNA, CDR2 YSLEER. CDR3 nucleotide sequence: TGCGCCAGCAGCCCAAGTCGCGTATGGGCCGCCGGGCGTAGTGGGGCCAACGTCCTGACTTTC. It translates to CASSPSRVWAAGRSGANVLTF.

The V call is TRBV7-9, the J call TRBJ2-2; either TRBD1 or TRBD2 may supply D (6 bases each). Trimming removed 7 bases from V and 0 bases from J, with 15 bases in between. Per the germline V gene, CDR1 is SEHNR and CDR2 is FQNEAQ (reference sequence). This CDR3 contains 16 residues. CDR3 in amino acids: CASIVKEGANTGELFF. The CDR3 nucleotides read TGTGCCAGCATCGTTAAGGAGGGGGCGAACACCGGGGAGCTGTTTTTT.

The chain joins TRBV12-3 or TRBV12-4 to TRBJ2-1; D may correspond to TRBD1 or TRBD2 (5 bases each). V lost 5 bases to trimming and J lost 5 bases, with 10 bases between them. This CDR3 spans 13 amino acids. CDR3: CASSPGPNNEQFF. The CDR3 coding sequence is TGTGCCAGCAGTCCGGGACCGAACAATGAGCAGTTCTTC.

V usage is TRBV2 and J usage is TRBJ2-6; possibly TRBD1 for D (6 bases). V lost 4 bases and J 3 bases, leaving 13 bases between the germline ends. The germline V gene has CDR1 SNHLY and CDR2 FYNNEI. The CDR3 covers 16 residues. CDR3 DNA: TGTGCCAGCAGTGGAGGAACAGGGTATGGGGCCAACGTCCTGACTTTC. Translated: CASSGGTGYGANVLTF.